This T cell receptor beta chain stems from a study of T cells after yellow fever vaccination. Study-level findings and limits: Any FACS-sorted repertoire could hold abundant clonotypes that contaminate it from the bulk population. Boosting was followed by the reappearance of most primary-vaccination clones (just under 97% CD4, around 91% CD8). A weaker secondary response peaked on day 5, the primary on day 15.

The germline gives CDR1 SNHLY, CDR2 FYNNEI. The CDR3 contains 18 residues. V lost 5 bases to trimming and J lost 4 bases, with 26 bases between them. TCRdb itself ran the 5' RACE reads through MiXCR, one entry per CDR3 protein. This sample has 620,000 or so distinct CDR3 sequences, with about 17% found just once. There are a few counts of this clonotype. The antigen is unknown. The origin of this receptor is a man younger than 30 who received the YFV17D yellow fever vaccine. The sequences come from PBMCs, collected less than 6 days after the first yellow fever vaccination. V and J are TRBV2 and TRBJ1-2; D gene ambiguous. CDR3 nucleotide sequence: TGTGCCAGCAGTCGCCTTTGGGGTGAAATCCAAATGTCCTATGGCTACACCTTC. It encodes CASSRLWGEIQMSYGYTF.